Following are 32 T cell receptor beta chains from one sample sequenced in a study of blood T cell repertoires in COVID-19. Assay: immunoSEQ multiplex PCR; the TCRdb copy retains only in-frame clones and omits some. The data show some 130,000 clones, approximately 89% seen once. Specimen: peripheral blood. These receptors originate from a woman aged 55-75 years with acute or convalescent COVID-19.

The chain employs TRBV6-1 and TRBJ1-1; D gene ambiguous. This CDR3 comprises 15 residues. The V end lost 0 bases, the J end lost 2 bases, and 10 bases lay between the germline ends. CDR1 is MNHNS, CDR2 SASEGT, per germline. DNA for the CDR3: TGTGCCAGCAGTGAAGCGCTACGATTAAACACTGAAGCTTTCTTT. This translates into CASSEALRLNTEAFF.

The chain employs TRBV7-9 and TRBJ1-4; maybe TRBD1 (5 bases). This CDR3 contains 16 residues. Germline V gene lookup returns CDR1 SEHNR and CDR2 FQNEAQ (reference sequence). Trimming removed 1 base at V and 3 bases at J, with 12 bases between. CDR3 sequence: CASSLGTTDSNEKLFF. CDR3 DNA: TGTGCCAGCAGCTTAGGGACGACAGATTCTAATGAAAAACTGTTTTTT.

The gene calls are TRBV19 and TRBJ2-2, with 7 bases that match TRBD1. V lost 1 base and J lost 3; bases outside the gene matches: 11. Germline V gene data show CDR1 as LNHDA and CDR2 as SQIVND (reference sequence). The CDR3 sequence is 18 residues long. The CDR3 protein is CASSIGRQGIIYTGELFF. Written as DNA, the CDR3 is TGTGCCAGTAGTATAGGCCGACAGGGAATAATTTACACCGGGGAGCTGTTTTTT.

The rearrangement uses TRBV2 and TRBJ2-1, with 12 nucleotides matching TRBD2. The CDR3 extends over 19 amino acids. The J segment lost 0 bases and the V segment lost 6 bases, leaving 12 bases of the junction unmatched. The germline V gene encodes CDR1 SNHLY and CDR2 FYNNEI. In nucleotides, the CDR3 is TGTGCCAGCAGGGGACCGGGACTAGCGGGCGATTTCTCCTACAATGAGCAGTTCTTC. Protein product: CASRGPGLAGDFSYNEQFF.

The chain couples TRBV2 to TRBJ2-1, with D possibly matching TRBD2 (5 bases). Germline V lookup: CDR1 SNHLY, CDR2 FYNNEI. The ends were cut back, 6 bases at V and 8 bases at J, with 11 bases in the middle. The CDR3 runs to 12 residues. The CDR3 coding sequence is TGTGCCAGCAGGACACTTAGCGATGAGCAGTTCTTC. Amino acid sequence: CASRTLSDEQFF.

This chain joins TRBV30 and TRBJ2-5, with a weak D call TRBD1 (6 bases). This CDR3 has 12 amino acids. Trimming took 3 bases from V and 7 from J, leaving 12 bases between them. Germline CDR1 and CDR2: GTSNPN and SVGIG (reference sequence). The CDR3 DNA reads TGTGCCTGGAGGGGCCAGGGGCGGACCCAGTACTTC. Translated, it gives CAWRGQGRTQYF.

This chain uses TRBV7-6 with TRBJ1-4; TRBD1 agrees at 8 bases. Germline assignment: CDR1 SGHVS and CDR2 FNYEAQ. With 1 base clipped from V and 5 bases from J, the junction kept 0 bases outside the gene matches. CDR3 length: 14 amino acids. The CDR3 region has the DNA TGTGCCAGCAGCTTAGGGACAGGGAATGAAAAACTGTTTTTT. Residues: CASSLGTGNEKLFF.

In this sample, this clone turned up once. This chain connects TRBV29-1 to TRBJ1-1; tentative D call: TRBD1 (6 bases). Deletions cut 3 bases from V and 2 bases from J, with 10 bases between. Per germline, CDR1 SQVTM and CDR2 ANQGSEA. The CDR3 extends over 13 amino acids. The CDR3 region has the DNA TGCAGCGTTGATGGGGACAAAAACACTGAAGCTTTCTTT. It encodes CSVDGDKNTEAFF.

In DNA, the CDR3 is TGTGCCAGCAGCACACCTGGCGGGAGAACAGATACGCAGTATTTT. Its translation is CASSTPGGRTDTQYF. The chain is built from TRBV5-5 and TRBJ2-3; 7 bases fit TRBD2. Trimming removed 4 bases from V and 3 bases from J; junction bases left unmatched: 8. CDR1 is SGHKS and CDR2 is YYEKEE in the germline V gene (reference sequence). The CDR3 runs 15 residues.

The chain combines TRBV28 with TRBJ1-2, with no clear D. The V gene lost 1 base and the J gene lost 4 bases, with 13 bases spanning the gap. Per the germline V gene, CDR1 is MDHEN and CDR2 is SYDVKM. The CDR3 extends over 15 amino acids. The CDR3 nucleotides read TGTGCCAGCAGTTTATATCGGCAGGAAACCTATGGCTACACCTTC. This translates into CASSLYRQETYGYTF.

The rearrangement joins TRBV5-1 to TRBJ1-5; no clear D gene. The CDR3 has 15 amino acids. CDR1 is SGHRS and CDR2 is YFSETQ in the germline V gene. The germline V and J ends were trimmed by 0 bases and 0 bases, with 7 bases remaining between them. The CDR3 coding sequence is TGCGCCAGCAGCTTGGACGGGTTTAGCAATCAGCCCCAGCATTTT. It codes for CASSLDGFSNQPQHF.

The chain combines TRBV5-8 with TRBJ1-5, with 8 bases lining up with TRBD1. The CDR3 spans 15 residues. The germline gives CDR1 SGHTS, CDR2 YDEGEE. V lost 4 bases to trimming and J lost 4 bases; unmatched junction nucleotides: 7. This CDR3 reads CASSPRQGRNQPQHF. CDR3 coding DNA: TGTGCCAGCAGCCCCAGACAGGGGCGTAATCAGCCCCAGCATTTT.

V usage is TRBV18 and J usage is TRBJ2-5, with D possibly being TRBD2 (6 bases). The V end was cut by 0 bases, the J end by 2 bases, with 13 bases between. This CDR3 is 16 amino acids long. Germline lookup yields CDR1 KGHSH and CDR2 LQKENI. The CDR3, as DNA: TGTGCCAGCTCACCACCCGTAAGAGGGAGGCAAGAGACCCAGTACTTC. Translating it yields CASSPPVRGRQETQYF.

The sample holds one count of this clone. This chain links TRBV7-2 with TRBJ1-3, with D tentatively TRBD1 (5 bases). Germline values: CDR1 SGHTA, CDR2 FQGNSA. V lost 1 base and J 4 bases, leaving 14 bases between the germline ends. CDR3 length: 16 residues. This chain's CDR3 is CASSLEGSRLGNTIYF. The CDR3 coding sequence is TGTGCCAGCAGCTTAGAGGGGTCCCGATTAGGAAACACCATATATTTT. The whole variable domain, remainder taken from reference TRBV7-2 and TRBJ1-3, is GAGVSQSPSNKVTEKGKDVELRCDPISGHTALYWYRQSLGQGLEFLIYFQGNSAPDKSGLPSDRFSAERTGGSVSTLTIQRTQQEDSAVYLCASSLEGSRLGNTIYFGEGSWLTVV.

This clone was picked up one time. This chain connects TRBV9 to TRBJ2-3; 7 nucleotides match TRBD2. Germline values: CDR1 SGDLS, CDR2 YYNGEE. With V trimmed by 1 base and J by 8 bases, 16 bases remained unmatched. The CDR3 spans 17 residues. The CDR3 spells CASSVSSGLAVDATQYF. The CDR3 DNA is TGTGCCAGCAGCGTAAGCTCGGGGCTAGCGGTAGACGCTACGCAGTATTTT.

V is TRBV28 and J is TRBJ2-1; 8 nucleotides align to TRBD1. Trimming took 4 bases from V and 9 from J; bases not matched to a gene: 8. The CDR3 spans 14 residues. CDR1 and CDR2 from the germline V gene are MDHEN and SYDVKM. The CDR3, as DNA: TGTGCCAGCAGTTCCCCCAGGGGGCGACGTGAGCAGTTCTTC. This gives the protein CASSSPRGRREQFF.

The gene calls are TRBV19 and TRBJ1-1; 9 bases line up with TRBD1. Germline V gene data show CDR1 as LNHDA and CDR2 as SQIVND (reference sequence). V dropped 3 bases and J dropped 4; count of bases not matched to a gene: 3. CDR3 length: 14 residues. The CDR3 DNA reads as TGTGCCAGTAGTATTACAGGGGGCAGCACTGAAGCTTTCTTT. This gives the protein CASSITGGSTEAFF.

The chain couples TRBV5-4 to TRBJ2-2; 8 bases agree with TRBD1. After removal of 3 bases from V and 6 bases from J, the junction contained 4 bases not matched to a gene. There are 14 residues in the CDR3. CDR1 SGHNT and CDR2 YYREEE come from the germline V gene (reference sequence). The CDR3 DNA is TGTGCCAGCAGCTCACAGGGGGATGCCGGGGAGCTGTTTTTT. Translation gives CASSSQGDAGELFF. The complete variable domain, with remaining parts taken from reference TRBV5-4 and TRBJ2-2, reads ETGVTQSPTHLIKTRGQQVTLRCSSQSGHNTVSWYQQALGQGPQFIFQYYREEENGRGNFPPRFSGLQFPNYSSELNVNALELDDSALYLCASSSQGDAGELFFGEGSRLTVL.

This clone turned up a few times. The chain is built from TRBV29-1 and TRBJ1-4; weak D call: TRBD1 (5 bases). The germline CDR1 and CDR2 sequences are SQVTM and ANQGSEA. The ends were cut back, 6 bases at V and 12 bases at J, with 11 bases in the middle. The CDR3 extends over 10 amino acids. The CDR3 DNA reads as TGCAGCGTAATGACAGAACAACTGTTTTTT. Translated: CSVMTEQLFF.

This clone was counted a single time. The chain couples TRBV3-1 (or the pseudogene TRBV3-2) to TRBJ2-1, with 14 bases matching TRBD2. The CDR3 totals 16 residues. The V segment lost 4 bases and the J segment 6 bases; nucleotides outside the gene matches: 5. Germline V gene data show CDR1 as LGHDT and CDR2 as YNNKEL (reference sequence). This chain's CDR3 is CASSLGLAGGRNEQFF. Here the CDR3 DNA reads TGTGCCAGCAGCCTTGGACTAGCGGGAGGCCGCAATGAGCAGTTCTTC.

The chain joins TRBV5-5 to TRBJ1-2; a weak D match, TRBD1 (5 bases). Trimming cost V 7 bases and J 0 bases, with 13 bases left between them. Germline CDR1 and CDR2: SGHKS and YYEKEE (reference sequence). This CDR3 has 14 residues. The DNA for the CDR3 is TGTGCCAGCCTGGTGGGACTGTCTAACTATGGCTACACCTTC. Encoded protein: CASLVGLSNYGYTF.

This chain uses TRBV19 with TRBJ1-1; D call uncertain. Germline assignment: CDR1 LNHDA and CDR2 SQIVND (reference sequence). The CDR3 loop spans 13 amino acids. Trimming stripped 6 bases from V and 0 bases from J, with 8 bases between. The CDR3 bases are TGTGCCAGTAGCGGGATTATGAACACTGAAGCTTTCTTT. It encodes CASSGIMNTEAFF.

The chain has TRBV12-3 or TRBV12-4 and TRBJ1-1, with D possibly TRBD1 on 6 matching bases. Trimming took 3 bases from V and 8 from J, leaving 10 bases between them. The CDR3 has 12 amino acids. The CDR3 nucleotides are TGTGCCAGCAGTTTGAGGGGGGGAGAAGCTTTCTTT. Amino acids: CASSLRGGEAFF.

The gene calls are TRBV6-5 and TRBJ2-7, with 7 nucleotides matching TRBD1. The V segment lost 6 bases and the J segment 4 bases; nucleotides outside the gene matches: 12. The CDR3 is 15 residues long. CDR1 is MNHEY, CDR2 SVGAGI, per germline. CDR3 coding DNA: TGTGCCAGCAGGCGAGAGGGGACAGACCCTTACGAGCAGTACTTC. Translated: CASRREGTDPYEQYF.

The rearrangement joins TRBV9 to TRBJ2-3; 7 nucleotides line up with TRBD2. With 0 bases clipped from V and 3 bases from J, the junction kept 10 bases outside the gene matches. CDR1 and CDR2 (germline): SGDLS, YYNGEE. The CDR3 runs to 17 residues. CDR3: CASSVAARAGGTDTQYF. The CDR3 nucleotides are TGTGCCAGCAGCGTAGCGGCCCGGGCCGGGGGGACAGATACGCAGTATTTT.

The chain is built from TRBV3-1 (or the pseudogene TRBV3-2) and TRBJ1-2; 9 nucleotides agree with TRBD1. The CDR3 has 17 amino acids. The V gene's germline CDR1 is LGHDT and CDR2 YNNKEL (reference sequence). V gave up 1 base and J gave up 2 bases; unmatched junction bases: 8. For the CDR3, the DNA is TGTGCCAGCAGCCAAGTCGGATGGACAGGGGAAAACTATGGCTACACCTTC. Its translation is CASSQVGWTGENYGYTF.

The rearrangement uses TRBV5-1 and TRBJ2-5, with D uncertain. CDR1 is SGHRS, CDR2 YFSETQ, per germline. The ends were cut back, 4 bases at V and 2 bases at J, with 3 bases in the middle. The CDR3 length is 11 residues. CDR3 DNA sequence: TGCGCCAGCAGCGTACAAGAGACCCAGTACTTC. This sequence encodes CASSVQETQYF.

The chain links TRBV5-1 to TRBJ2-7; D perhaps matches TRBD1 (5 bases). Germline V CDR1 and CDR2: SGHRS, YFSETQ. The CDR3 has 15 amino acids. V lost 0 bases and J lost 6, with 16 bases in between. CDR3 DNA sequence: TGCGCCAGCAGCTTGGTAGGTCAGGGCGTAGGCGAGCAGTACGTC. Amino acids: CASSLVGQGVGEQYV.

CDR3 in amino acids: CASSFTGGATDTQYF. CDR3 nucleotides: TGCGCCAGCAGCTTCACAGGGGGCGCAACAGATACGCAGTATTTT. The J gene is TRBJ2-3, the V gene TRBV5-1, with 9 bases identical to TRBD1. CDR1 is SGHRS and CDR2 is YFSETQ in the germline V gene. V was clipped by 2 bases and J by 3 bases; unmatched bases: 4. There are 15 residues in the CDR3.

The J gene is TRBJ2-6, the V gene TRBV3-1 (or the pseudogene TRBV3-2); 8 bases fit TRBD1. CDR1 is LGHDT and CDR2 is YNNKEL in the germline V gene (reference sequence). Trimming at V came to 3 bases and at J to 0 bases, leaving 7 bases not matched to a gene. CDR3 size: 18 residues. The CDR3 DNA is TGTGCCAGCAGCCACAGACAGGGGCCCTACTCTGGGGCCAACGTCCTGACTTTC. This codes for CASSHRQGPYSGANVLTF.

The CDR3 DNA reads as TGTGCCAGCAGCTTACAGGATTTCCAGCCCCAGCATTTT. It is translated as CASSLQDFQPQHF. V is TRBV5-5 and J is TRBJ1-5; maybe TRBD1 (5 bases). V lost 2 bases and J 7 bases, leaving 10 bases between the germline ends. Germline CDR1 SGHKS, CDR2 YYEKEE (reference sequence). The CDR3 covers 13 residues.

The chain carries TRBV19 and TRBJ2-5; D is possibly TRBD2 (7 bases). The V gene's germline CDR1 is LNHDA and CDR2 SQIVND (reference sequence). V lost 7 bases to trimming and J lost 4 bases, with 16 bases between them. The CDR3 sequence is 14 residues long. The CDR3 DNA reads TGTGCCAGTAACTCTTGGGAGGGGGGAGAGACCCAGTACTTC. Translation gives CASNSWEGGETQYF.